Listed below are T cell receptor beta chains from one sample, sequenced in a study of cytomegalovirus exposure and HLA in healthy donors. The assay was immunoSEQ multiplex PCR, and TCRdb's table has in-frame clones only and misses some. The table shows under 200,000 clones, with 82% occurring only once. Sequenced: PBMCs. Receptors originate from a male donor in good health and CMV-seronegative. CDR3s include the opening cysteine and the closing phenylalanine or tryptophan. Fields, in order: clone size, J gene, D gene, V gene, CDR3 DNA, CDR3 protein. The D gene is left open where the match is weak. Where a row states a size, it is once, few, many or the class of an expanded clone; other rows omit it.

>NA|TRBJ2-5|NA|TRBV5-1
TGCGCCAGCAGCTTGGCGTTCGAGACCCAGTACTTC
CASSLAFETQYF
>NA|TRBJ1-1|TRBD1|TRBV28
TGTGCCAGCGTTAGGGGGACAGGGCGGACTGAAGCTTTCTTT
CASVRGTGRTEAFF
>NA|TRBJ2-7|NA|TRBV6-6
TGTGCCAGCAGTCTTCTGACTAGGGGGGGAGAGGAGTACTTC
CASSLLTRGGEEYF
>NA|TRBJ1-4|NA|TRBV4-2
TGTGCCAGCAGCCAAGAAACGGGGGAAAAACTGCTTTTT
CASSQETGEKLLF
>NA|TRBJ1-6|TRBD1|TRBV7-9
TGTTCCAGCAGCCCTCGGGACAGGGGGAAAATCGATTCACCCCTCCACTTT
CSSSPRDRGKIDSPLHF
>NA|TRBJ2-1|NA|TRBV29-1
TGCAGCGTTGGTACGCAGGCTGAGCAGTTCTTC
CSVGTQAEQFF
>NA|TRBJ1-2|TRBD1|TRBV4-1
TGCGCCAGCAGCCACCCCGGGACAGGGGGTGGCTACACCTTC
CASSHPGTGGGYTF
>NA|TRBJ2-3|TRBD2|TRBV9
TGTGCCAGCAGCGTAGCTTCCCAACTAGCGTCAGGAGCAGATACGCAGTATTTT
CASSVASQLASGADTQYF
>NA|TRBJ1-5|NA|TRBV4-1
TGCGCCAGCAGCCAAGGCGGCCCCTATCAGCCCCAGCATTTT
CASSQGGPYQPQHF
>NA|TRBJ1-6|NA|TRBV6-6
TGTGCCAGTGGAGGTTTGAATTCACCCCTCCACTTT
CASGGLNSPLHF
>NA|TRBJ2-7|NA|TRBV7-9
TGTGCCAGCTCTACAGGGAGCGAGCAGTACTTC
CASSTGSEQYF
>NA|TRBJ1-4|TRBD1|TRBV2
TGTGCCAGCAGGGACAGGGGGCATGAAAAACTGTTTTTT
CASRDRGHEKLFF
>NA|TRBJ1-4|NA|TRBV12-5
TGTGCTAGTGGTCCCTCAACTAATGAAAAACTGTTTTTT
CASGPSTNEKLFF
>NA|TRBJ2-1|NA|TRBV7-9
TGTGCCAGCACCGGTGGCGGCCCTTACAATGAGCAGTTCTTC
CASTGGGPYNEQFF
>NA|TRBJ2-2|NA|TRBV6-5
TGTGCCAGCAGTCGACAGTTCTCTTGGACCGGGGAGCTGTTTTTT
CASSRQFSWTGELFF
>once|TRBJ1-5|NA|TRBV21-1
TGTGCCAGCAGCAAACAGGACAGAGACGATCAGCCCCAGCATTTT
CASSKQDRDDQPQHF
>few|TRBJ2-7|TRBD1|TRBV6-5
TGTGCCAGCAGTTCTAGGACAGGGATCCACGAGCAGTACTTC
CASSSRTGIHEQYF
>few|TRBJ2-1|TRBD2|TRBV19
TGTGCCAGTTCCTATTCTAGCGGGGGCTACAATGAGCAGTTCTTC
CASSYSSGGYNEQFF
>NA|TRBJ2-5|TRBD1|TRBV6-6
TGTGCCAGCAGACCTCCGGGACAGGGTTTGGAGACCCAGTACTTC
CASRPPGQGLETQYF
>NA|TRBJ2-7|NA|TRBV28
TGTGCCAGCAGGACAAGGGGGACGGTGGTCTACGAGCAGTACTTC
CASRTRGTVVYEQYF
>NA|TRBJ1-1|NA|TRBV5-4
TGTGCCAGCAGCTTCGATCGGCAGGGGCGGGAGCACACTGAAGCTTTCTTT
CASSFDRQGREHTEAFF
>NA|TRBJ1-2|NA|TRBV27
TGTGCCAGCAGTTTATGGGAGGGCTCGGGGGGCTACACCTTC
CASSLWEGSGGYTF
>once|TRBJ2-2|NA|TRBV15
TGTGCCACCAGCAGAGGTCGGGGAGCGCTGGGCCCAACGAACACCGGGGAGCTGTTTTTT
CATSRGRGALGPTNTGELFF
>NA|TRBJ2-1|TRBD2|TRBV5-3
TGTGCCAGAAGCCCGAGGACTAGCGGCCCCGAGGCCTTCTACAATGAGCAGTTCTTC
CARSPRTSGPEAFYNEQFF
>NA|TRBJ1-1|TRBD1|TRBV10-1
TGCGCCAGCAGTGAACATCGACAGGGGGCACCTGAAGCTTTCTTT
CASSEHRQGAPEAFF
>once|TRBJ1-2|NA|TRBV19
TGTGCCAGTACCGGATTGGACCGATCTGGGGAGTACACCTTC
CASTGLDRSGEYTF
>NA|TRBJ2-3|NA|TRBV11-2
TGTGCCAGCAGCTTAGCCCCGGGTAGCACAGATACGCAGTATTTT
CASSLAPGSTDTQYF
>NA|TRBJ2-7|NA|TRBV6-6
TGTGCCAGCAGTTCACAGGGTTACGAGCAGTACTTC
CASSSQGYEQYF
>NA|TRBJ2-1|NA|TRBV4-2
TGTGCCAGCAGCCAAGATCGGGAAGTTAAAAATGAGCAGTTCTTC
CASSQDREVKNEQFF
>once|TRBJ2-5|NA|TRBV7-9
TGTGCCAGCAGCTCCCTGACAGCCCACCAAGAGACCCAGTACTTC
CASSSLTAHQETQYF
>NA|TRBJ1-5|NA|TRBV7-3
TGTGCCAGCAGCTCCCAGAACCAGCCCCAGCATTTT
CASSSQNQPQHF
>NA|TRBJ2-3|TRBD2|TRBV27
TGTGCCAGCAGTCCCCGATTAGCGGGGCCCACAGATACGCAGTATTTT
CASSPRLAGPTDTQYF
>NA|TRBJ1-2|TRBD1|TRBV14
TGTGCCAGCAGCCAAGTCGGAGGACAGGGAGGGGCCGGCTACACCTTC
CASSQVGGQGGAGYTF
>few|TRBJ2-7|TRBD1|TRBV6-6
TGTGCCAGCAGTTACGGGACAGACTACGAGCAGTACTTC
CASSYGTDYEQYF